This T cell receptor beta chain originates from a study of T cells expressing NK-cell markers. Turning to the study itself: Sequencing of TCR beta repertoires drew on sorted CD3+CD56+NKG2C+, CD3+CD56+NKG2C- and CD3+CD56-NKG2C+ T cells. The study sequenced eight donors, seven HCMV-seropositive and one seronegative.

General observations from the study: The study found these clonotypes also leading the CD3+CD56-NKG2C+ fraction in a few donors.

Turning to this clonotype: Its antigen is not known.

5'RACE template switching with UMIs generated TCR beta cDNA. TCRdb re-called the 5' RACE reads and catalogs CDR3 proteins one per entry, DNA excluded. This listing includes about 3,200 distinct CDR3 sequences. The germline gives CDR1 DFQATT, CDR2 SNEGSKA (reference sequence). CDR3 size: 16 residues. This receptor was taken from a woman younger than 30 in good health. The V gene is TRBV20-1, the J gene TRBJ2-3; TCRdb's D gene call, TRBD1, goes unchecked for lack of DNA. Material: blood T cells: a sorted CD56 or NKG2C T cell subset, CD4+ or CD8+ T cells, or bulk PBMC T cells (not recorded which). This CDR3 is CSARELLAGDTDTQYF.